This T cell receptor beta chain was identified during a study of blood T cells in healthy people across ages. Through a sample-barcoded 5' primer and a J-beta primer mix, a second PCR was run for roughly 6 to 11 cycles. Using its own MiXCR run on the 5' RACE reads, TCRdb lists one record per CDR3 protein. Among approximately 780,000 distinct CDR3 sequences listed, around a quarter were seen once. This clonotype was seen ten or more times. One junction end does not reproduce the germline sequence, and a read error may be involved. The CDR3 extends over 15 amino acids. Germline CDR1 and CDR2: SGHRS and YFSETQ. These data are also associated with another study on T cells of mothers and their children.

This receptor was obtained from a boy aged 5-17 years in good health. This chain links TRBV5-1 with TRBJ2-5, with 8 nucleotides matching TRBD2. Sequenced: blood. This CDR3 is CASSLGRGGRETQYF. In DNA form, the CDR3 reads TGTGCCAGCAGCTTAGGCCGGGGGGGCCGTGAGACCCAGTACTTC.